This TCR beta chain was recovered during a study of blood T cell repertoires in COVID-19. Self-reported history from a screening survey and questionnaire set each donor's cohort. TCRdb keeps only in-frame clones here, not all; method: immunoSEQ multiplex PCR. The table has 130,000 to 150,000 clones, roughly 80% seen once. The TCR originated in a man aged 50-59 years who had recovered from COVID-19. The sequencing input was PBMCs or T cells enriched from blood (not recorded which).

As DNA, the CDR3 is TGTGCCAGCAGCCCCCTAGCGGGGGAGCAGTACTTC. The encoded protein is CASSPLAGEQYF. This chain uses TRBV7-9 with TRBJ2-7, with TRBD2 matching over 9 bases. The CDR3 is 12 residues long. The germline V gene encodes CDR1 SEHNR and CDR2 FQNEAQ (reference sequence). V lost 5 bases to trimming and J lost 7 bases; unmatched junction nucleotides: 3. The full variable domain, in which reference TRBV7-9 and TRBJ2-7 provide the parts outside the CDR3, is DTGVSQNPRHKITKRGQNVTFRCDPISEHNRLYWYRQTLGQGPEFLTYFQNEAQLEKSRLLSDRFSAERPKGSFSTLEIQRTEQGDSAMYLCASSPLAGEQYFGPGTRLTVT.